This entry describes one TCR beta chain. What it binds is unknown. Gene names are the mouse ones. The sequence runs out 1 residue before the end of the CDR3; the remainder is reconstructed from the germline J gene. These data belong to a study of tissue T cells after allogeneic stem cell transplantation. Overall study findings and caveats: Blood and spleen captured only part of the tissue TCR repertoire. Alloreactivity or antigen specificity of tissue TCRs was not determined; some clones might be host cells. Anatomically similar tissues had similar TCR repertoires within each patient.

Profiled with immunoSEQ multiplex PCR; TCRdb holds only in-frame clones, not every one. The table records thousands of clones, approximately 50% of them present only once. Time point indicated: mouse harvest day 7 after allogeneic transplant. The graft held 10^6 splenic CD5+ T cells and 10^7 T-cell-depleted bone marrow cells. CDR3 length equals 12 residues. Germline V lookup: CDR1 SNHLY, CDR2 FYNGKV (reference sequence). J was trimmed by 10 bases and V by 5 bases; bases with no gene match: 5. The chain uses TRBV3 and TRBJ1-1, with 9 bases aligning to TRBD1. The sequence came from a female BALB/c mouse given C57BL/6 T cells with graft-versus-host disease after an allogeneic hematopoietic cell transplant. Specimen: gut tissue. The CDR3 region is CASSPDRGGVFF. CDR3 DNA, as far as it was read: TGTGCCAGCAGCCCGGACAGGGGCGGAGTCTTC.